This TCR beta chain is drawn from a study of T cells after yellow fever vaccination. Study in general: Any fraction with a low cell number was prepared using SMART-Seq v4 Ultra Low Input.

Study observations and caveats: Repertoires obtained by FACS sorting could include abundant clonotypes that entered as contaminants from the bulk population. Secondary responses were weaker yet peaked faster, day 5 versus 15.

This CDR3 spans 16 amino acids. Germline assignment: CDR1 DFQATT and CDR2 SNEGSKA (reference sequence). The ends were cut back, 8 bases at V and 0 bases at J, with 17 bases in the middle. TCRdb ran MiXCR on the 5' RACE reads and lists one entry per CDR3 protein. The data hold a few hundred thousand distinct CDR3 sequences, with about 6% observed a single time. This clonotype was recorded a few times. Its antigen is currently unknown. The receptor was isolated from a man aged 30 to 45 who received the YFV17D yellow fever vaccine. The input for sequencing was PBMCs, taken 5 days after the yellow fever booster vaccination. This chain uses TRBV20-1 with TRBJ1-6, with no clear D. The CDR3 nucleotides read TGCAGTTATCGAACAGTGTCTAGCTCCTATAATTCACCCCTCCACTTT. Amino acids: CSYRTVSSSYNSPLHF.